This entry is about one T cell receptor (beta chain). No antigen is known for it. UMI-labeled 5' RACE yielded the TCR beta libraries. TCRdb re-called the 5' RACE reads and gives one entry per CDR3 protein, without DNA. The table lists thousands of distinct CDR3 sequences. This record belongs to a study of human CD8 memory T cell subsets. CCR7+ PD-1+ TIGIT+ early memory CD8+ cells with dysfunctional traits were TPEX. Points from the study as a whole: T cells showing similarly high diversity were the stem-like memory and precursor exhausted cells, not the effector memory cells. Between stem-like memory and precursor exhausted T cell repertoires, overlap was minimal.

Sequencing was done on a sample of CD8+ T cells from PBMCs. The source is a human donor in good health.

CDR3 sequence reads: CSVETGGAYNEQFF. This chain links TRBV29-1 with TRBJ2-1. Germline V gene data show CDR1 as SQVTM and CDR2 as ANQGSEA. This CDR3 is 14 amino acids long.